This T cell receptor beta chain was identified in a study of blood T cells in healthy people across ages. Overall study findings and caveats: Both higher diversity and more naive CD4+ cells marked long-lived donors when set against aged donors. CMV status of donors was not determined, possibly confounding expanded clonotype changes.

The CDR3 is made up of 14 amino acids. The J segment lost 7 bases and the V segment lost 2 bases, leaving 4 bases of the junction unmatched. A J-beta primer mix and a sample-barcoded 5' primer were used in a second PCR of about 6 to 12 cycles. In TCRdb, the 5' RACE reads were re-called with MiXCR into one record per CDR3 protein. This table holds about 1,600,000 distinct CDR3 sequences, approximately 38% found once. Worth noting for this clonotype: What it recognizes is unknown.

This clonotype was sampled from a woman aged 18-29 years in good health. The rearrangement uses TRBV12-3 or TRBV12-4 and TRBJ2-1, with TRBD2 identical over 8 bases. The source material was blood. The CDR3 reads CASSLTSGVNEQFF. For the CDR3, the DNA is TGTGCCAGCAGTTTAACTAGCGGTGTGAATGAGCAGTTCTTC.